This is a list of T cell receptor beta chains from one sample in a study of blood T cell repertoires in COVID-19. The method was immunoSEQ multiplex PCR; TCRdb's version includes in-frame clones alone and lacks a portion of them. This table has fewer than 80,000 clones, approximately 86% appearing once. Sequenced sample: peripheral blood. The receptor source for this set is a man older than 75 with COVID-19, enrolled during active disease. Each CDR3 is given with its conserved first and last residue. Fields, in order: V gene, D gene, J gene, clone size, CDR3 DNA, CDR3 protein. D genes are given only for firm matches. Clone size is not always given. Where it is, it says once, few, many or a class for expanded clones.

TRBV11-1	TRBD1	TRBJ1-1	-	TGTGCCAGCAGTCCTGGGACAGGGAGGACTGAAGCTTTCTTT	CASSPGTGRTEAFF
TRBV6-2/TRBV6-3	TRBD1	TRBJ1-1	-	TGTGCCAGCAGCTCCGGGACAGCCATGAACACTGAAGCTTTCTTT	CASSSGTAMNTEAFF
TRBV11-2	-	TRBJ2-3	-	TGTGCCAGCAGCTGGCGGGCCTTCGGAGATACGCAGTATTTT	CASSWRAFGDTQYF
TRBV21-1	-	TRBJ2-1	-	TGTGCCAGCAGCGGCACCAGGACTAGCGGGGGCCCTTTCGACTACTACAATGAGCAGTTCTTC	CASSGTRTSGGPFDYYNEQFF
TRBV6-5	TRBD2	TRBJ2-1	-	TGTGCCAGCAGTTTGCGGGGGGGCCCGCACAATGAGCAGTTCTTC	CASSLRGGPHNEQFF
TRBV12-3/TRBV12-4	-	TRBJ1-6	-	TGTGCCAGCAGTGGGGCGCGGGGTTCACCCCTCCACTTT	CASSGARGSPLHF
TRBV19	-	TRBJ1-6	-	TGTGCCAGTAGTGTGGTCTCGGGGAATTCACCCCTCCACTTT	CASSVVSGNSPLHF
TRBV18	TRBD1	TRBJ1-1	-	TGTGCCAGCTCCTCCACAGGGGTGGGGAACACTGAAGCTTTCTTT	CASSSTGVGNTEAFF
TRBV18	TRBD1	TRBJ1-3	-	TGTGCCAGCTCACCGGGGACAGGGGACACCATATATTTT	CASSPGTGDTIYF
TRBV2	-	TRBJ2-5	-	TGTGCCAGCAGTGAAGTACGAACAGGACAAGAGACCCAGTACTTC	CASSEVRTGQETQYF
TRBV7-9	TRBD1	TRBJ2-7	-	TGTGCCAGCAGCTTAGCTGGACAGGCACCCCCCTACGAGCAGTACTTC	CASSLAGQAPPYEQYF
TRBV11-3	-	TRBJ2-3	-	TGTGCCAGCAGTTTAGGGGCGAGCACAGATACGCAGTATTTT	CASSLGASTDTQYF
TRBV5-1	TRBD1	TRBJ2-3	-	TGCGCCAGCAGCTTACAGGGGGCGGCAGATACGCAGTATTTT	CASSLQGAADTQYF
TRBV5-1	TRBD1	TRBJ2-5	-	TGCGCCAGCAGCTTAGCAGGGGGATTACAAGAGACCCAGTACTTC	CASSLAGGLQETQYF
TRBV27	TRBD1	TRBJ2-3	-	TGTGCCAGCAGCAGGACAGGGATTACAGATACGCAGTATTTT	CASSRTGITDTQYF
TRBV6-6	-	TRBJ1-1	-	TGTGCCAGCAGCCTCGAGGGAGCTTTCTTT	CASSLEGAFF
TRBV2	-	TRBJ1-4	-	TGTGCCAGCCTGAGTAATGAAAAACTGTTTTTT	CASLSNEKLFF
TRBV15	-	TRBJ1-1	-	TGTGCCACCAGCAAAGGGGGACAGAACACTGAAGCTTTCTTT	CATSKGGQNTEAFF
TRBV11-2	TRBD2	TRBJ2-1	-	TGTGCCAGCAGCTTAGAAAGCGGGGGGTCCTACAATGAGCAGTTCTTC	CASSLESGGSYNEQFF
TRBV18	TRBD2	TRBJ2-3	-	TGTGCCAGCCGGACTAGCGGCACAGATACGCAGTATTTT	CASRTSGTDTQYF
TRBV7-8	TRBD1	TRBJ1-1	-	TGTGCCAGCAGCGGGACAGGGATGAACACTGAAGCTTTCTTT	CASSGTGMNTEAFF
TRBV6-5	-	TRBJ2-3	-	TGTGCCAGCAGTTCCACCCCTCAGTTAGATACGCAGTATTTT	CASSSTPQLDTQYF
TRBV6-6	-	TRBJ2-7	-	TGTGCCAGCAGGCGGGGCAAGGGCCCCTCTCCCTACGAGCAGTACTTC	CASRRGKGPSPYEQYF
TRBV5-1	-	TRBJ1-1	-	TGCGCCAGCAGCTTGGTCGGCAGGGGAGGGACTGAAGCTTTCTTT	CASSLVGRGGTEAFF
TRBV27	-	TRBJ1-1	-	TGTGCCAGCAGTTTCCACAGGGAAGGGGCTGAAGCTTTCTTT	CASSFHREGAEAFF
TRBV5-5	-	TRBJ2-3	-	TGTGCCAGCAGCTTGGGCCTCCAGGGCACGGCAGATACGCAGTATTTT	CASSLGLQGTADTQYF
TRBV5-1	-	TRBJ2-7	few	TGCGCCAGCAGCTTGAGGGGGGGTACGAGGGAGCAGTACTTC	CASSLRGGTREQYF
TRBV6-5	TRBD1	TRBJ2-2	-	TGTGCCAGCAGTCGACAGGGGTTGGCCGGGGAGCTGTTTTTT	CASSRQGLAGELFF
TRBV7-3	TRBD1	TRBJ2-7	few	TGTGCCAGCAGCCCACGGACAGGGTCGAGCGAGCAGTACTTC	CASSPRTGSSEQYF
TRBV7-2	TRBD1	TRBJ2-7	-	TGTGCCAGCAGCTTTCAAGGGACAGGCCTCTACGAGCAGTACTTC	CASSFQGTGLYEQYF
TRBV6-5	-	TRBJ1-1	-	TGTGCCAGCGGACTGCGGGGGGCGAACACTGAAGCTTTCTTT	CASGLRGANTEAFF
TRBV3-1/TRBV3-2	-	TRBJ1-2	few	TGTGCCAGCACGGCGGGGATATTACCCCGTAACTATGGCTACACCTTC	CASTAGILPRNYGYTF
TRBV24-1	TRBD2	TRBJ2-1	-	TGTGCCACCAGTGACCCGACTAGCGGGGGCGATGAGCAGTTCTTC	CATSDPTSGGDEQFF
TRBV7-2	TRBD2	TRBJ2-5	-	TGTGCCAGCAGCTTAGTCGGGACTAGCGGACAAGAGACCCAGTACTTC	CASSLVGTSGQETQYF
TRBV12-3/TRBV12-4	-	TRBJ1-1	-	TGTGCCAGCAGTTCGACTAGGAACACTGAAGCTTTCTTT	CASSSTRNTEAFF
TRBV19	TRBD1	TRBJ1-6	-	TGTGCCAGCGGGACAGGGGGCTTTTATAATTCACCCCTCCACTTT	CASGTGGFYNSPLHF
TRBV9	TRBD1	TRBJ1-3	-	TGTGCCAGCAGCCCGACAGGGGCTGGAAACACCATATATTTT	CASSPTGAGNTIYF
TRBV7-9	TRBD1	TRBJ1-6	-	TGTGCCAGCAGCCCCGGGACAGTTAATTCACCCCTCCACTTT	CASSPGTVNSPLHF
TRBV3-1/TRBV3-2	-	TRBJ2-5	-	TGTGCCAGCAGCCAAGTCCGGGGGGCAGAGACCCAGTACTTC	CASSQVRGAETQYF
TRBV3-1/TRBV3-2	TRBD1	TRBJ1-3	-	TGTGCCAGCAGCCAAGGTCCGGGACAGACAAGCTCTGGAAACACCATATATTTT	CASSQGPGQTSSGNTIYF
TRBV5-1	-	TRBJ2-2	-	TGCGCCAGCAGCTTGGCGGGGCCAGGGGCGAACACCGGGGAGCTGTTTTTT	CASSLAGPGANTGELFF
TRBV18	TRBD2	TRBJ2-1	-	TGTGCCAGCTCACCACACTTACCCTCCGGGCCCCTCGGGGGGGAGCAGTTCTTC	CASSPHLPSGPLGGEQFF
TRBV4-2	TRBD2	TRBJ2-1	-	TGTGCCAGCAGCCAACGGGGGGGGAGCTCCTACAATGAGCAGTTCTTC	CASSQRGGSSYNEQFF